This T cell receptor beta chain was identified in a study of blood T cell repertoires in COVID-19. As for the study in general: Collection of acute and convalescent COVID-19 samples took place in the United States, Italy and Spain. T cells, B-cell-depleted T cells, or PBMCs supplied cDNA or gDNA.

Trimming pared 3 bases from V and 4 bases from J, leaving 12 bases between. Germline V lookup: CDR1 LNHDA, CDR2 SQIVND (reference sequence). The CDR3 covers 14 residues. Original data processing: For nucleated cells, counts were estimated from reference gene primer amplification. This table comes from immunoSEQ multiplex PCR, and its TCRdb copy is limited to in-frame clones, with some not included. That table gives V, J and clone size, and the DNA gave D and trimming. The sample includes some 9,200 clones, around 90% of them seen just once. The sample was peripheral blood. This TCR came from a woman in her 50s with active COVID-19. The genes are TRBV19 and TRBJ1-1; maybe TRBD1 (6 bases). The CDR3 here is CASSIAGATTEAFF. In DNA form, the CDR3 reads TGTGCCAGTAGTATTGCAGGGGCTACCACTGAAGCTTTCTTT.